The following is a T cell receptor (beta chain) sequence with its context. No antigen is known for it. This entry comes from a study of blood T cells in healthy people across ages. For the study at large: With template switching, about one barcoded beta molecule was captured per two T cells. General observations from the study: Investigators viewed diversity estimates from one million T cells as underestimates, the study reported.

From germline, CDR1 is SGHDT and CDR2 YYEEEE. V was shortened by 2 bases and J by 0 bases, with 11 bases between the two germline ends. There are 16 residues in the CDR3. A second PCR of roughly 7 to 11 cycles used a sample-barcoded 5' primer and a J-beta primer mix. TCRdb used MiXCR to reprocess the 5' RACE reads, holding one entry per CDR3 protein. The sample records just under 550,000 distinct CDR3 sequences, around 24% being singletons. These data are also associated with another study on T cells of mothers and their children.

Sequenced material: blood. V and J are TRBV5-6 and TRBJ1-4; D uncertain. The clonotype comes from a boy aged 5-17 years in good health. The CDR3 nucleotides read TGTGCCAGCAGCTTTTTTTCCGCATCAACTAATGAAAAACTGTTTTTT. Protein product: CASSFFSASTNEKLFF. Full variable domain (outside the CDR3, taken from reference TRBV5-6 and TRBJ1-4): DAGVTQSPTHLIKTRGQQVTLRCSPKSGHDTVSWYQQALGQGPQFIFQYYEEEERQRGNFPDRFSGHQFPNYSSELNVNALLLGDSALYLCASSFFSASTNEKLFFGSGTQLSVL.